The sequence of this T cell receptor (beta chain) was determined in a study of shared clonotypes between healthy human individuals. Overall study results and limits: Few donors limited the genetic and exposure-history diversity represented. Larger estimated richness was generally seen in naive subsets than in memory subsets.

With regard to this clone: What it binds is unknown.

Clones were read by immunoSEQ multiplex PCR, and TCRdb kept only the in-frame ones, dropping some. The sample lists fewer than 1.8 million clones, around 98.5% occurring once. The germline gives CDR1 MDHEN, CDR2 SYDVKM. Trimming cost V 3 bases and J 5 bases, with 13 bases left between them. CDR3 length: 14 amino acids. This TCR was sampled from a man aged 25 to 40 in good health. V is TRBV28 and J is TRBJ2-5; tentatively, D is TRBD1 (6 bases). The sample consisted of naive CD4+ T cells sorted from blood. Subset meaning: CD45RA+ positively selected. CDR3 in amino acids: CASSLWGPGETQYF. The CDR3 region has the DNA TGTGCCAGCAGTTTGTGGGGGCCCGGGGAGACCCAGTACTTC.